Listed below are T cell receptor beta chains from one sample, sequenced in a study of shared clonotypes between healthy human individuals. Libraries were prepared by immunoSEQ multiplex PCR; TCRdb keeps only in-frame clonotypes and omits some of them. The profile shows under 2.5 million clones, 85% to 95% of them singletons. Sequencing was performed on naive CD4+ T cells from PBMCs. These TCRs come from a man aged 18-30 years in good health. Some clones in this sample may be carry-over from other donors' samples. Both conserved end residues are part of each CDR3. Each record gives: CDR3 DNA, CDR3 protein, J gene, D gene, clone size, V gene, CDR3 length. A D gene is named only where the DNA matches it firmly. Some rows have no size entry. The others give once, few or many, or a class for an expanded clone.

TGTGCCAGCAATGGCATTAACACTGAAGCTTTCTTT,CASNGINTEAFF,TRBJ1-1,NA,NA,TRBV28,12
TGCGCCAGCAGCTTGAGGGACGGTCCCGGGGAAGCTTTCTTT,CASSLRDGPGEAFF,TRBJ1-1,NA,NA,TRBV5-1,14
TGTGCCAGCGGACTCAGTCCGGGAGGCTACACCTTC,CASGLSPGGYTF,TRBJ1-2,NA,NA,TRBV2,12
TGTGCCAGCAGCGTCGGACTAGCGCTCATCTCCTACAATGAGCAGTTCTTC,CASSVGLALISYNEQFF,TRBJ2-1,TRBD2,NA,TRBV9,17
TGTGCCAGCACCTGGACAGGGCTGAACACCGGGGAGCTGTTTTTT,CASTWTGLNTGELFF,TRBJ2-2,TRBD1,NA,TRBV6-5,15
TGTGCCAGCAGTGCACTGGGGAGCTCCTACGAGCAGTACTTC,CASSALGSSYEQYF,TRBJ2-7,NA,NA,TRBV28,14
TGTGCCAGCAGCTTACCCCTCAGGACTAGCGGGAGGGCCCGGGAGCTGTTTTTT,CASSLPLRTSGRARELFF,TRBJ2-2,TRBD2,NA,TRBV7-8,18
TGTGCCAGCTCACTTGGGGTGGGACAGACGAACACTGAAGCTTTCTTT,CASSLGVGQTNTEAFF,TRBJ1-1,TRBD1,NA,TRBV18,16
TGTGCCAGCAGTTATACCGGACAGGGGACGGCCTCCGAGCAGTACTTC,CASSYTGQGTASEQYF,TRBJ2-7,TRBD1,NA,TRBV6-5,16
TGTGCCAGCAGTTTTTTCGGCAGGTCCATCAACGAGCAGTACTTC,CASSFFGRSINEQYF,TRBJ2-7,NA,NA,TRBV28,15
TGCGCCAGCAGACCCGGGACAGGGGCAAAAACGGAGACCCAGTACTTC,CASRPGTGAKTETQYF,TRBJ2-5,TRBD1,NA,TRBV4-1,16
TGTGCCAGCAGTCTCAACTACGAGCAGTACTTC,CASSLNYEQYF,TRBJ2-7,NA,NA,TRBV28,11
TGTGCCAGCAGCGTCGGTACTAGCGGTCTCAATGAGCAGTTCTTC,CASSVGTSGLNEQFF,TRBJ2-1,TRBD2,NA,TRBV11-3,15
TGTGCCAGCAGTGAAGCTTCCGAGGATCAGCCCCAGCATTTT,CASSEASEDQPQHF,TRBJ1-5,NA,NA,TRBV2,14
TGTGCCAGTCACCGGGACAGAGAGACCCAGTACTTC,CASHRDRETQYF,TRBJ2-5,TRBD1,once,TRBV2,12
TGTGCCAGCAGTTCAGGAGTCTCGGCTCGACAGCCCCAGCATTTT,CASSSGVSARQPQHF,TRBJ1-5,NA,NA,TRBV6-6,15
TGCGCCAGCAGCCAAGAAATGGTTGGGTTGAACAATGAGCAGTTCTTC,CASSQEMVGLNNEQFF,TRBJ2-1,NA,NA,TRBV4-1,16
TGTGCCAGCACGGGGGTGGGGTCGGCCCGAGGGTCCTACGAGCAGTACTTC,CASTGVGSARGSYEQYF,TRBJ2-7,NA,NA,TRBV7-9,17
TGTGCCAGCAGCTTAATAGGGTCGGTAAATGAGCAGTTCTTC,CASSLIGSVNEQFF,TRBJ2-1,NA,NA,TRBV7-9,14
TGTGCCAGCAGCGTAGACGGCCGGCAATCGGATGGCTACACCTTC,CASSVDGRQSDGYTF,TRBJ1-2,NA,NA,TRBV9,15
TGCGCCAGCAGCTCGTCCCAGGGGGCAACTAATGAAAAACTGTTTTTT,CASSSSQGATNEKLFF,TRBJ1-4,TRBD1,NA,TRBV5-1,16
TGTGCCAGCTCACAAAGCCCGACATCCAGGGGGCCAGCTAACTATGGCTACACCTTC,CASSQSPTSRGPANYGYTF,TRBJ1-2,TRBD1,NA,TRBV18,19